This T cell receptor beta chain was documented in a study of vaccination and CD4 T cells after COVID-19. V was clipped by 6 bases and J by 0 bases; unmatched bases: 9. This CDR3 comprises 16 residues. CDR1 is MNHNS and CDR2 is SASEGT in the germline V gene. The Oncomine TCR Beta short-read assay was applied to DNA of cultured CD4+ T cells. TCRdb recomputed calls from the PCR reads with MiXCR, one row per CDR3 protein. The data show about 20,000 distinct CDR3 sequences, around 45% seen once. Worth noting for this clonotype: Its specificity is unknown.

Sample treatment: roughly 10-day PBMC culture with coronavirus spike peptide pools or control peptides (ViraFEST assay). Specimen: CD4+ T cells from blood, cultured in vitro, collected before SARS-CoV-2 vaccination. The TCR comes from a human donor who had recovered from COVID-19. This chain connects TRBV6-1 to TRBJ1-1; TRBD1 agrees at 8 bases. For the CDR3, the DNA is TGTGCCAGCAGGGCTCGACAGGGGACAGTGAACACTGAAGCTTTCTTT. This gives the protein CASRARQGTVNTEAFF.